The entry below gives a single TCR beta chain sequence along with its context. This clonotype was detected ten times or more. Its antigen is not yet known. Base qualities are not provided; no much larger clone lies one nucleotide away. The patients picked for sequencing were ones in whom flow cytometry had shown an expansion of CD8+CD57+ cells. Every patient had severe acquired aplastic anemia, diagnosed using the International Study of Aplastic Anemia and Agranulocytosis and Camitta criteria. No patient had received any therapy when blood was sampled. The study deep-sequenced TCR repertoires of sorted CD4+ and CD8+ blood T cells from severe aplastic anemia patients and healthy subjects. Patients were enrolled under clinicaltrials.gov protocols 00001620, 01623167, 00001397, 00071045, 00081523 and 00961064 in the USA. Ficoll-Paque density gradient centrifugation was used to isolate peripheral blood mononuclear cells. Before DNA extraction, CD4+ and CD8+ T cells were sorted with FACS or magnetic beads.

Genomic DNA was used as template for profiling of TCR beta VDJ combinations and CDR3 sequences. An Illumina HiSeq 2000 was the platform used for TCR repertoire sequencing. As for the authors' bioinformatics: Repertoires were assessed using TRBV/TRBJ rearrangement plots, CDR3 size and DJ length profiles, and Simpson's diversity index. The most abundant DNA sequence in the deep sequencing data was defined as the immunodominant clone. CDR3 amino acid sequences were screened for sharing across subjects and were compared with published repertoires and the VDJdb database. TCRdb reprocessed the public reads (quality trimming at Q25 with fastp, clone calling with MiXCR) and kept in-frame beta chains. CDR3 protein sequences are deduplicated, and each keeps its most common genes and DNA. The V and J calls and clone size are TCRdb's, not the authors'. The sample yields some 160,000 distinct CDR3 sequences; 48% were counted once. Of the sample, roughly 30% is held by the ten largest clones.

The sample originates from a study of CD8+CD57+ T cells in acquired aplastic anemia (dated by TCRdb to the late 2010s). Regarding the complete study: On average, sorted CD4+ and CD8+ cells yielded approximately 3 ug of extracted DNA, with a range of roughly 0.18 to 30 ug. CD8+CD57+ expansion was defined as frequency above the mean frequency observed in healthy subjects. Overall study results and their limits: Patients and healthy controls showed no significant difference in CD8+ Simpson's diversity (P=0.060). Around 27 CD8+ CDR3 sequences were found to be shared between patients and controls, but these sequences appeared to be highly expressed in patients and within the immunodominant clones of the patients.

The cysteine opens and the phenylalanine closes a CDR3 of 15 amino acids. The only DNA kept is the CDR3, 45 bases in frame from the first base. V loses 2 bases, J loses 2 bases, and the germline ends lie 11 bases apart. Based on the germline V gene, the CDR1 and CDR2 sequences are SGHDN and FVKESK. The chain is assembled from TRBV14 and TRBJ2-3; matching of 5 bases hints at TRBD2 as the D gene. Sample: sorted CD4+, CD8+, or CD8+CD57+ T cells (not recorded which) from PBMCs. The receptor comes from a human donor with aplastic anemia. In nucleotide form, the sequence is TGTGCCAGCAGCCAATGGGAGATCGCCACAGATACGCAGTATTTT. Its amino acids are CASSQWEIATDTQYF. This CDR3, with the reference TRBV14 and TRBJ2-3 proteins standing in past its ends, gives the full variable domain EAGVTQFPSHSVIEKGQTVTLRCDPISGHDNLYWYRRVMGKEIKFLLHFVKESKQDESGMPNNRFLAERTGGTYSTLKVQPAELEDSGVYFCASSQWEIATDTQYFGPGTRLTVL.